One T cell receptor (beta chain) is described in this entry. Its antigen is as yet unknown. This CDR3 contains 14 residues. Trimming shortened V by 6 bases and J by 0 bases, and 10 bases separated the two germline ends. CDR1 SGHRS and CDR2 YFSETQ come from the germline V gene. The record originates from a study of PD-1 blockade in classical Hodgkin lymphoma. Findings and limits, study-wide: Baseline TCR diversity was reportedly lower in newly diagnosed patients than in healthy donors. It was reported as lower still in relapsed/refractory patients. Underlying causes for the observed repertoire differences were not defined, possibly disease activity or prior therapy.

The data were produced by immunoSEQ multiplex PCR, yet TCRdb's version contains in-frame clones alone and is incomplete. The sample carries some 17,000 clones, over 75% recorded once. Time point noted: newly diagnosed, previously untreated cHL patient sample. A comparison was provided by newly diagnosed, untreated classical Hodgkin lymphoma PBMCs. Sequencing was carried out using peripheral blood mononuclear cells (PBMCs). The rearrangement joins TRBV5-1 to TRBJ2-1; D is ambiguous. The clonotype was recovered from a human donor with classical Hodgkin lymphoma. CDR3 nucleotide sequence: TGCGCCAGCAACCGGGCCAGCTCCTACAATGAGCAGTTCTTC. Its protein is CASNRASSYNEQFF.